Below, 11 T cell receptor beta chains from the same sample are listed, as sequenced in a study of Ad26.COV2.S vaccination and SARS-CoV-2 variants. Using immunoSEQ multiplex PCR, the repertoire was profiled, and TCRdb retains in-frame clones only, with some absent. In the table there are roughly 180,000 clones, around 85% of which are singletons. This specimen was peripheral blood, taken after recovery from COVID-19. The source is a human donor who had recovered from COVID-19.

This clone is a singleton in its sample. This chain connects TRBV5-1 to TRBJ1-2; 10 bases are a match to TRBD1. CDR1 SGHRS and CDR2 YFSETQ come from the germline V gene. This CDR3 has 15 residues. Trimming took 0 bases from V and 8 from J; bases not matched to a gene: 7. CDR3 sequence: CASSLVAGQGTGYTF. The CDR3 DNA reads TGCGCCAGCAGCTTGGTAGCGGGACAGGGGACGGGCTACACCTTC.

The CDR3 region has the DNA TGTGCCAGCGGCGCCGGGACAGGGAAGACCGGGGAGCTGTTTTTT. It yields the protein CASGAGTGKTGELFF. This chain uses TRBV18 with TRBJ2-2; TRBD1 aligns across 9 bases. CDR1 is KGHSH, CDR2 LQKENI, per germline. There are 15 residues in the CDR3. V trimming: 8 bases; J trimming: 5 bases; junction bases outside the gene matches: 9.

The chain joins TRBV7-8 to TRBJ2-1; D is unresolved. This CDR3 is built from 15 residues. The V gene lost 6 bases and the J gene lost 7 bases, with 19 bases spanning the gap. CDR1 and CDR2 (germline): SGHVS, FQNEAQ. The DNA for the CDR3 is TGTGCCAGCAGTTGGATTGGGCAGGACGGGAATGAGCAGTTCTTC. Residues: CASSWIGQDGNEQFF.

The chain links TRBV29-1 to TRBJ1-2, with TRBD1 as a possible D gene (6 bases). The length of the CDR3 is 11 residues. The V gene lost 7 bases and the J gene lost 8 bases, with 14 bases spanning the gap. Germline values: CDR1 SQVTM, CDR2 ANQGSEA. The CDR3 protein is CSGDTGRGYTF. CDR3 in DNA: TGCAGCGGGGACACGGGACGGGGCTACACCTTC.

The chain carries TRBV5-4 and TRBJ2-7; tentative D call: TRBD2 (7 bases). Looked up from germline, CDR1 is SGHNT and CDR2 is YYREEE (reference sequence). The CDR3 runs to 17 residues. V was clipped by 5 bases and J by 4 bases, with 25 bases between them. CDR3 region: CASSHVGGQKVTYEQYF. As DNA, the CDR3 is TGTGCCAGCAGTCATGTGGGGGGGCAGAAGGTGACTTACGAGCAGTACTTC.

This CDR3 is CASSVEATAPGQYF. In DNA, the CDR3 is TGTGCCAGCAGCGTAGAAGCGACGGCTCCAGGGCAGTACTTC. V gene TRBV9 combines with J gene TRBJ2-7, with unresolved D. Trimming took off 0 bases at V and 9 bases at J, with 16 bases between the two ends. Germline CDR1 reads SGDLS; CDR2 reads YYNGEE. The CDR3 has 14 amino acids.

The chain links TRBV21-1 to TRBJ2-3; TRBD2, as called in the table, went unchecked against the DNA. TRBV21-1 is a pseudogene locus. This CDR3 is built from 16 residues. The CDR3 loop is CASSTYGRALPDTQYF. The CDR3 nucleotides read TGTGCCAGCAGCACATACGGGCGGGCCTTGCCAGATACGCAGTATTTT.

This rearrangement joins TRBV19 to TRBJ2-1, with 12 nucleotides matching TRBD2. V lost 6 bases, J lost 0 bases, and 3 bases stayed unmatched. From germline, CDR1 is LNHDA and CDR2 SQIVND (reference sequence). CDR3 length: 16 residues. The CDR3 reads CASRTSGGSSYNEQFF. CDR3 nucleotides: TGTGCCAGTAGAACTAGCGGGGGGAGCTCCTACAATGAGCAGTTCTTC.

J is TRBJ2-3 and V is TRBV3-1 (or the pseudogene TRBV3-2), with 8 positions matching TRBD2. There are 15 residues in the CDR3. Germline V CDR1 and CDR2: LGHDT, YNNKEL (reference sequence). The J segment lost 4 bases and the V segment lost 3 bases, leaving 6 bases of the junction unmatched. The CDR3 DNA follows: TGTGCCAGCAGCCACAGGAGCGGGGGTGCAGATACGCAGTATTTT. This encodes CASSHRSGGADTQYF.

The J gene is TRBJ2-3, the V gene TRBV9, with a tentative D call TRBD2 (7 bases). V lost 0 bases, J lost 0 bases, and 14 bases lay in between. Germline assignment: CDR1 SGDLS and CDR2 YYNGEE. This CDR3 is 17 amino acids long. This chain's CDR3 is CASSVEAGAFSTDTQYF. The CDR3 DNA sequence: TGTGCCAGCAGCGTAGAGGCGGGGGCCTTTAGCACAGATACGCAGTATTTT.

V and J are TRBV12-3 or TRBV12-4 and TRBJ2-7; 9 bases are shared with TRBD1. The V and J ends lost 4 bases and 5 bases, in that order; junction bases with no gene match: 3. The CDR3 is made up of 13 amino acids. The CDR3 DNA sequence: TGTGCCAGCAGTTGGGGACAGGGAGACGAGCAGTACTTC. It encodes CASSWGQGDEQYF.